This T cell receptor beta chain originates from a study of T cell repertoires in cytomegalovirus infection. To note about this clonotype: The antigen is not known.

TCRdb reanalysed the reads using MiXCR and keeps one entry per CDR3 protein. The sample consists of approximately 500,000 distinct CDR3 sequences, roughly 34% of them appearing once. Germline CDR1 is SGHTA and CDR2 is FQGNSA. This CDR3 spans 13 amino acids. V lost 2 bases and J 3 bases, leaving 5 bases between the germline ends. Sample: cultured PBMCs, taken from culture after CMV antigen stimulation. This rearrangement joins TRBV7-2 to TRBJ1-3, with unresolved D. The TCR originated in a human donor in good health (CMV status not recorded). Some clones in this sample may be carry-over from other donors' samples. The CDR3 region has the DNA TGTGCCAGCAGCTTATACGGTGGAAACACCATATATTTT. Amino acid sequence: CASSLYGGNTIYF.